The 27 T cell receptor beta chains presented below share a single source sample, sequenced in a study of T cell changes during pregnancy in multiple sclerosis. Some clones are missing from TCRdb's copy, which holds only in-frame ones; the method was immunoSEQ multiplex PCR. The data show around 73,000 clones, approximately 92% seen once. Material: peripheral blood, obtained in the third trimester of pregnancy. The receptors were gathered from a female donor in good health, enrolled as a control in a pregnancy study.

V and J are TRBV28 and TRBJ1-2; 8 bases map to TRBD1. V lost 6 bases and J lost 5; bases outside the gene matches: 8. The CDR3 spans 14 residues. Germline-derived CDR1 and CDR2 are MDHEN and SYDVKM. The DNA of the CDR3 is TGTGCCAGCAGCCAGGGGGCAGGAAAATATGGCTACACCTTC. This gives the protein CASSQGAGKYGYTF.

The chain employs TRBV28 and TRBJ2-7; tentatively, D is TRBD2 (5 bases). The germline V gene has CDR1 MDHEN and CDR2 SYDVKM. This CDR3 is 16 amino acids long. Deletions cut 7 bases from V and 2 bases from J, with 21 bases between. CDR3 amino acids: CASTTAAGSPTYEQYF. For the CDR3, the DNA is TGTGCCAGCACCACGGCGGCGGGCTCACCGACCTACGAGCAGTACTTC.

The chain employs TRBV2 and TRBJ2-3; D uncertain. Germline V gene lookup returns CDR1 SNHLY and CDR2 FYNNEI. CDR3 length equals 12 residues. V was pared by 7 bases and J by 2 bases, with 7 bases between. The CDR3: CASTPFTDTQYF. CDR3 bases: TGTGCCAGCACCCCCTTCACAGATACGCAGTATTTT.

V gene TRBV5-1 combines with J gene TRBJ2-5, with D possibly TRBD1 on 6 matching bases. CDR1 SGHRS and CDR2 YFSETQ come from the germline V gene. The CDR3 covers 15 residues. The germline V and J ends were trimmed by 4 bases and 3 bases, with 16 bases remaining between them. CDR3 protein: CASSPPVAGEETQYF. CDR3 coding DNA: TGCGCCAGCAGCCCACCGGTGGCAGGGGAAGAGACCCAGTACTTC. The full variable domain, rest sourced from reference TRBV5-1 and TRBJ2-5, is KAGVTQTPRYLIKTRGQQVTLSCSPISGHRSVSWYQQTPGQGLQFLFEYFSETQRNKGNFPGRFSGRQFSNSRSEMNVSTLELGDSALYLCASSPPVAGEETQYFGPGTRLLVL.

V usage is TRBV19 and J usage is TRBJ2-6, with TRBD1 identical over 8 bases. The V and J ends lost 2 bases and 3 bases, in that order; junction bases with no gene match: 6. Germline CDR1 reads LNHDA; CDR2 reads SQIVND (reference sequence). This CDR3 has 17 residues. This CDR3 is CASSIQAGGSGANVLTF. CDR3 nucleotides: TGTGCCAGTAGTATACAAGCAGGGGGCAGTGGGGCCAACGTCCTGACTTTC.

The gene calls are TRBV28 and TRBJ1-1, with a tentative D call TRBD1 (5 bases). The CDR3 covers 13 residues. Germline CDR1 and CDR2: MDHEN and SYDVKM. Trimming removed 3 bases at V and 4 bases at J, with 9 bases between. The CDR3 here is CASSFWGGTEAFF. CDR3 sequence (DNA): TGTGCCAGCAGTTTCTGGGGGGGCACTGAAGCTTTCTTT.

This clone was counted once. The chain uses TRBV11-2 and TRBJ2-2; D perhaps matches TRBD1 (5 bases). V lost 5 bases, J lost 1 base, and 8 bases lay in between. The length of the CDR3 is 14 residues. Per germline, CDR1 SGHAT and CDR2 FQNNGV. CDR3 residues: CASSDRRNTGELFF. The CDR3 DNA follows: TGTGCCAGCAGCGACAGAAGGAACACCGGGGAGCTGTTTTTT.

The chain joins TRBV18 to TRBJ1-2; D gene unclear. Trimming pared 4 bases from V and 2 bases from J, leaving 5 bases between. The CDR3 runs 12 residues. Germline V lookup: CDR1 KGHSH, CDR2 LQKENI. CDR3 residues: CASSRQNYGYTF. Here the CDR3 DNA reads TGTGCCAGCTCACGGCAGAACTATGGCTACACCTTC.

This clone was recorded once. The CDR3 DNA is TGTGCCAGCAGACGTAGCGGCGCCACAGATACGCAGTATTTT. It specifies CASRRSGATDTQYF. The rearrangement uses TRBV7-8 and TRBJ2-3, with a weak D call TRBD2 (6 bases). Trimming pared 6 bases from V and 2 bases from J, leaving 12 bases between. The CDR3 has 14 amino acids. Germline V CDR1 and CDR2: SGHVS, FQNEAQ.

The chain joins TRBV29-1 to TRBJ2-7, with D possibly matching TRBD1 (6 bases). Germline V gene sequence: CDR1 SQVTM, CDR2 ANQGSEA. V lost 6 bases to trimming and J lost 0 bases, with 15 bases between them. This CDR3 is built from 14 residues. Here the CDR3 DNA reads TGCAGCGTCGCCCCCGACAGGAGCTCCTACGAGCAGTACTTC. This gives the protein CSVAPDRSSYEQYF.

The chain uses TRBV5-4 and TRBJ1-1; no definite D call. Germline V CDR1 and CDR2: SGHNT, YYREEE (reference sequence). CDR3 length: 13 amino acids. The germline V and J ends were trimmed by 4 bases and 3 bases, with 10 bases remaining between them. CDR3 coding DNA: TGTGCCAGCAGCGCCCCGGGGTACACTGAAGCTTTCTTT. It codes for CASSAPGYTEAFF.

The CDR3 sequence is CASSSSGGRVTEAFF. For the CDR3, the DNA is TGTGCCAGCAGCTCGTCGGGGGGGCGGGTCACTGAAGCTTTCTTT. The V gene is TRBV7-9, the J gene TRBJ1-1, with a tentative D call TRBD1 (6 bases). CDR3 size: 15 residues. Germline assignment: CDR1 SEHNR and CDR2 FQNEAQ (reference sequence). Trimming stripped 4 bases from V and 4 bases from J, with 16 bases between.

For the CDR3, the DNA is TGTGCCAGCAGCTTTGGGCGATCGGGACAGGTTTATCTTACGCAGTATTTT. Protein sequence: CASSFGRSGQVYLTQYF. V and J are TRBV5-6 and TRBJ2-3; 8 bases line up with TRBD1. CDR3 size: 17 residues. J was trimmed by 8 bases and V by 2 bases; bases with no gene match: 16. Germline V gene sequence: CDR1 SGHDT, CDR2 YYEEEE.

The chain couples TRBV10-3 to TRBJ2-1, with D unresolved. The CDR3 is made up of 15 amino acids. CDR1 and CDR2 from the germline V gene are ENHRY and SYGVKD. The V and J ends lost 4 bases and 12 bases respectively, with 22 bases between them. Here the CDR3 reads CAISVSGSAYHGQFF. DNA of the CDR3: TGTGCCATCAGTGTTTCAGGTTCCGCATACCATGGGCAGTTCTTC.

The V and J genes are TRBV29-1 and TRBJ1-2; no reliable D call. The CDR3 length is 13 residues. The V and J ends lost 4 bases and 8 bases respectively, with 17 bases between them. Germline CDR1 reads SQVTM; CDR2 reads ANQGSEA. CDR3 sequence (DNA): TGCAGCGTTGCCCTCCCAGGTGTAGGAGGCTACACCTTC. Residues: CSVALPGVGGYTF.

This chain links TRBV28 with TRBJ2-7, with 8 bases fitting TRBD2. V lost 2 bases and J lost 12; bases outside the gene matches: 6. The germline V gene has CDR1 MDHEN and CDR2 SYDVKM. This CDR3 is built from 12 residues. The CDR3 DNA reads as TGTGCCAGCAGTTTAGGGCTGGCGGGGGGGTACTTC. Its protein is CASSLGLAGGYF.

This CDR3 reads CASSQAGTDNEQFF. Written as DNA, the CDR3 is TGCGCCAGCAGTCAAGCCGGGACAGATAATGAGCAGTTCTTC. The V and J genes are TRBV23-1 and TRBJ2-1, with 7 bases identical to TRBD1. TRBV23-1 is annotated as an ORF whose role is uncertain. The CDR3 extends over 14 amino acids. V was pared by 2 bases and J by 7 bases, with 5 bases of the junction left unmatched.

The chain couples TRBV5-4 to TRBJ2-2; 7 bases are shared with TRBD1. The V gene end was trimmed by 4 bases and the J gene end by 2 bases; junction bases not matched to a gene: 5. Looked up from germline, CDR1 is SGHNT and CDR2 is YYREEE (reference sequence). The CDR3 has 15 residues. CDR3 sequence reads: CASSPGGDNTGELFF. Here the CDR3 DNA reads TGTGCCAGCAGCCCAGGGGGTGATAACACCGGGGAGCTGTTTTTT.

This chain uses TRBV28 with TRBJ1-6; D not resolved. Between the trimmed V and J ends, which lost 7 bases and 5 bases, there was a span of 3 bases. The V gene's germline CDR1 is MDHEN and CDR2 SYDVKM. CDR3 length equals 11 residues. In nucleotides, the CDR3 is TGTGCCAGCACCAATAATTCACCCCTCCACTTT. Translating gives CASTNNSPLHF.

The rearrangement links TRBV2 to TRBJ1-6; D may be TRBD1 (5 bases). V lost 2 bases, J lost 8 bases, and 13 bases lay in between. The V gene's germline CDR1 is SNHLY and CDR2 FYNNEI. This CDR3 is built from 15 residues. CDR3 nucleotides: TGTGCCAGCAGTGAAAAAGGGGTCAAGGATTCACCCCTCCACTTT. Translation gives CASSEKGVKDSPLHF.

The V call is TRBV6-1, the J call TRBJ1-2; D is uncertain. Germline CDR1 is MNHNS and CDR2 is SASEGT. The CDR3 length is 14 residues. Trimming removed 6 bases at V and 0 bases at J, with 11 bases between. The CDR3 sequence: CASSQAQTNYGYTF. The CDR3 nucleotides read TGTGCCAGCAGCCAGGCACAGACTAACTATGGCTACACCTTC.

V usage is TRBV27 and J usage is TRBJ2-2, with D possibly matching TRBD1 (6 bases). Germline V CDR1 and CDR2: MNHEY, SMNVEV (reference sequence). CDR3 length: 15 residues. V shed 5 bases and J shed 2 bases, with 12 bases lying between them. This CDR3 is CASSDVDRNTGELFF. CDR3 DNA: TGTGCCAGCAGTGACGTGGACAGAAACACCGGGGAGCTGTTTTTT.

The genes are TRBV28 and TRBJ2-7, with D possibly matching TRBD1 (5 bases). Trimming left V 3 bases short and J 4 bases short, with 16 bases between. Germline V gene data show CDR1 as MDHEN and CDR2 as SYDVKM. This CDR3 is built from 15 residues. CDR3 protein: CASSFSGHKGYEQYF. Here the CDR3 DNA reads TGTGCCAGCAGTTTCAGTGGACATAAGGGGTACGAGCAGTACTTC. Variable domain in full (rest from reference TRBV28 and TRBJ2-7): DVKVTQSSRYLVKRTGEKVFLECVQDMDHENMFWYRQDPGLGLRLIYFSYDVKMKEKGDIPEGYSVSREKKERFSLILESASTNQTSMYLCASSFSGHKGYEQYFGPGTRLTVT.

The gene calls are TRBV5-1 and TRBJ2-7, with 11 bases aligning to TRBD2. J lost 5 bases, V lost 1 base, and 5 bases had no gene match. Germline values: CDR1 SGHRS, CDR2 YFSETQ. The CDR3 sequence is 15 residues long. The CDR3 DNA reads TGCGCCAGCAGCTTGATAGCGGGAGGGCAGGACGAGCAGTACTTC. Its protein product is CASSLIAGGQDEQYF. The full variable domain, rest sourced from reference TRBV5-1 and TRBJ2-7, is KAGVTQTPRYLIKTRGQQVTLSCSPISGHRSVSWYQQTPGQGLQFLFEYFSETQRNKGNFPGRFSGRQFSNSRSEMNVSTLELGDSALYLCASSLIAGGQDEQYFGPGTRLTVT.

The chain employs TRBV2 and TRBJ2-7; 7 nucleotides align to TRBD1. The germline V gene encodes CDR1 SNHLY and CDR2 FYNNEI. The CDR3 sequence is 11 residues long. V dropped 8 bases and J dropped 6; count of bases not matched to a gene: 4. In DNA form, the CDR3 reads TGTGCCAGCGGAACAGGGGTCGAGCAGTACTTC. This codes for CASGTGVEQYF.

CDR3: CASSLRQGGQPQHF. Written as DNA, the CDR3 is TGTGCCAGCAGTTTGCGGCAGGGTGGTCAGCCCCAGCATTTT. V is TRBV27 and J is TRBJ1-5; D is possibly TRBD1 (5 bases). This CDR3 is built from 14 residues. Germline V gives CDR1 MNHEY, CDR2 SMNVEV (reference sequence). Trimming took off 3 bases at V and 6 bases at J, with 12 bases between the two ends.

The chain has TRBV27 and TRBJ2-2; TRBD2 aligns across 13 bases. CDR1 and CDR2 from the germline V gene are MNHEY and SMNVEV (reference sequence). CDR3 size: 15 residues. The V and J ends lost 10 bases and 6 bases, in that order; junction bases with no gene match: 8. CDR3 region: CATFGLAGVAGELFF. The CDR3 DNA reads TGTGCCACCTTCGGACTAGCGGGAGTGGCCGGGGAGCTGTTTTTT.